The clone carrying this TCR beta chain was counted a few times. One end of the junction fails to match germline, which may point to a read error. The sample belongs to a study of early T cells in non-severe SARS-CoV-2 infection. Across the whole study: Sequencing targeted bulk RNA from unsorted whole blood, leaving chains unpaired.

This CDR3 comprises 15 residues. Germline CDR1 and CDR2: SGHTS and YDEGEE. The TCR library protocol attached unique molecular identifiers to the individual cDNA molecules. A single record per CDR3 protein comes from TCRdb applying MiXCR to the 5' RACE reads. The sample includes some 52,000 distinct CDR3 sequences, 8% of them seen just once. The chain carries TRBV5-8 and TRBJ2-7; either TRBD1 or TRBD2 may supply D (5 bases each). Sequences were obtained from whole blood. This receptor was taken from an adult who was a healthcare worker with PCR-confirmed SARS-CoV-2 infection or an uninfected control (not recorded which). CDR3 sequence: CVSSFGGRPAYEQYF. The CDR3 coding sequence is TGTGTCAGCAGCTTTGGGGGACGGCCAGCCTACGAGCAGTACTTC.